This TCR beta chain was observed in a study of blood T cell repertoires in COVID-19. Trimming removed 0 bases at V and 1 base at J, with 8 bases between. There are 15 residues in the CDR3. Germline V CDR1 and CDR2: ENHRY, SYGVKD. This clone has only one observation. Authors' processing steps: Scientists estimated how many nucleated cells there were by amplifying reference gene primers. The repertoire was sequenced with immunoSEQ multiplex PCR; TCRdb's copy has only in-frame clones and lacks some. The V and J calls and the clone size are those of that table, but D and trimming were determined from the DNA. The profile shows 150,000 or so clones, around 87% of them singletons. The Seattle patients, enrolled during active infection, were followed longitudinally.

Material: peripheral blood. This TCR was sampled from a woman in her 70s with COVID-19, enrolled during active disease. V is TRBV10-3 and J is TRBJ2-3; D possibly corresponds to TRBD2 (6 bases). In DNA, the CDR3 is TGTGCCATCAGTGAGTCTAGCGGCGGCACAGATACGCAGTATTTT. As protein: CAISESSGGTDTQYF.